This TCR beta chain was retrieved from a study of blood T cell repertoires in COVID-19. This CDR3 is 15 amino acids long. Germline V CDR1 and CDR2: LNHNV, YYDKDF (reference sequence). The V segment lost 1 base and the J segment 5 bases; nucleotides outside the gene matches: 8. In the original processing: Researchers report that nucleated cell counts were estimated from reference gene primer amplification. Measured with immunoSEQ multiplex PCR; TCRdb has only the in-frame clones, and not every one. That table is the source of V, J and clone size, and D and trimming were worked out from the DNA. The sample has under 250,000 clones; more than 70% are singletons.

The chain links TRBV15 to TRBJ2-7; TRBD1 matches at 7 bases. Sequenced sample: peripheral blood. The clonotype originates from a man aged 45-65 years with active or convalescent COVID-19. The CDR3 spells CATSRVRGSVNEQYF. The CDR3 nucleotides are TGTGCCACCAGCAGAGTCAGGGGGAGTGTGAACGAGCAGTACTTC.